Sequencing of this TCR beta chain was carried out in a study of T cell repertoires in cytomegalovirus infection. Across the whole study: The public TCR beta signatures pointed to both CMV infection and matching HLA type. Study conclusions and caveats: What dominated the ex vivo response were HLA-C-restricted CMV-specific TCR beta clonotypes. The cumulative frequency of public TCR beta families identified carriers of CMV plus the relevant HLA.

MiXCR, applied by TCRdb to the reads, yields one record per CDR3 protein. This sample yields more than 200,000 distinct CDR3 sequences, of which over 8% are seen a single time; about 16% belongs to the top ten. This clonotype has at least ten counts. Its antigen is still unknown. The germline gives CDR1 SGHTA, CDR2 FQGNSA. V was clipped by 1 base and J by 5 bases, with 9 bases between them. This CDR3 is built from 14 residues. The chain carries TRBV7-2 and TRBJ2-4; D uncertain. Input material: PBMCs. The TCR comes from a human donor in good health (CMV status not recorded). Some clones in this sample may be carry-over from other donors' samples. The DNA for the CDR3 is TGTGCCAGCAGCTTAGGGGGAAGCCAAAACATTCAGTACTTC. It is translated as CASSLGGSQNIQYF.